What follows are 26 T cell receptor beta chains derived from one specimen sequenced in a study of response to subunit inactivated influenza vaccine. Each CDR3 protein is one row after TCRdb ran MiXCR on the RT-PCR reads. The repertoire has under 800,000 distinct CDR3 sequences, about 14% of them found once; the top ten carry 5.5% to 7%. The sample here was PBMCs from blood, taken less than 15 days before vaccination. Receptors were obtained from a man aged 45 to 65 who received an inactivated influenza vaccine.

This clonotype came up many times. The genes are TRBV3-1 and TRBJ2-7; D perhaps matches TRBD2 (6 bases). Deletions cut 3 bases from V and 0 bases from J, with 9 bases between. Germline-derived CDR1 and CDR2 are LGHDT and YNNKEL (reference sequence). This CDR3 region has 14 residues. The CDR3 spells CASSQELASYEQYF. For the CDR3, the DNA is TGTGCCAGCAGCCAGGAACTAGCCTCCTACGAGCAGTACTTC.

This clonotype came up many times. The chain has TRBV27 and TRBJ2-2; D may be TRBD1 (5 bases). The CDR3 extends over 15 amino acids. V dropped 1 base and J dropped 6 bases, with 12 bases sitting between them. Germline CDR1 MNHEY, CDR2 SMNVEV (reference sequence). The CDR3 sequence is CASSLFSQGAGELFF. CDR3 nucleotides: TGTGCCAGCAGTTTATTCTCGCAGGGTGCCGGGGAGCTGTTTTTT.

This clonotype came up many times. The chain recombines TRBV2 with TRBJ2-7; D ambiguous. The CDR3 spans 10 residues. Trimming shortened V by 4 bases and J by 6 bases, and 4 bases separated the two germline ends. Per germline, CDR1 SNHLY and CDR2 FYNNEI. The CDR3 spells CASSAGEQYF. DNA for the CDR3: TGTGCCAGCAGTGCGGGCGAGCAGTACTTC.

This clonotype was seen many times. This chain uses TRBV7-2 with TRBJ2-5; D unclear. The V end was cut by 1 base, the J end by 2 bases, with 5 bases between. Looked up from germline, CDR1 is SGHTA and CDR2 is FQGNSA. The CDR3 totals 13 residues. The CDR3 bases are TGTGCCAGCAGCTTAGTCACTCAAGAGACCCAGTACTTC. As protein: CASSLVTQETQYF.

The J gene is TRBJ2-2, the V gene TRBV4-1; D possibly corresponds to TRBD2 (6 bases). V was shortened by 0 bases and J by 5 bases, with 13 bases between the two germline ends. Germline V CDR1 and CDR2: MGHRA, YSYEKL. The CDR3 loop spans 16 amino acids. CDR3 region: CASSQEAGLLTGELFF. CDR3 nucleotide sequence: TGCGCCAGCAGCCAAGAGGCGGGGTTGTTGACCGGGGAGCTGTTTTTT.

This clonotype appeared a few times. The chain links TRBV20-1 to TRBJ2-1; 12 bases agree with TRBD2. Germline CDR1 reads DFQATT; CDR2 reads SNEGSKA (reference sequence). V trimming: 0 bases; J trimming: 4 bases; junction bases outside the gene matches: 7. This CDR3 spans 17 amino acids. The CDR3 DNA follows: TGCAGTGCTAGAGATCCCCGACTAGCGGGAGAATACAATGAGCAGTTCTTC. Translated: CSARDPRLAGEYNEQFF.

V usage is TRBV4-1 and J usage is TRBJ2-4; D remains unclear. Trimming took off 4 bases at V and 0 bases at J, with 10 bases between the two ends. In germline, CDR1 is MGHRA, CDR2 YSYEKL. The CDR3 totals 15 residues. The CDR3 here is CASSRMMLAKNIQYF. DNA of the CDR3: TGCGCCAGCAGCCGGATGATGCTAGCCAAAAACATTCAGTACTTC.

DNA for the CDR3: TGCAGTGCGCAAAAACTAAGCGGCCTTGGGGCAGATACGCAGTATTTT. It yields the protein CSAQKLSGLGADTQYF. This chain links TRBV20-1 with TRBJ2-3, with D possibly TRBD2 on 5 matching bases. Germline CDR1 and CDR2: DFQATT and SNEGSKA (reference sequence). V was trimmed by 6 bases and J by 4 bases, leaving 23 bases between them. CDR3 size: 16 residues.

This sequence joins TRBV6-5 and TRBJ2-2, with D possibly being TRBD1 (6 bases). Trimming took off 8 bases at V and 1 base at J, with 11 bases between the two ends. The CDR3 is made up of 14 amino acids. Germline CDR1 is MNHEY and CDR2 is SVGAGI. CDR3 amino acids: CASGYRENTGELFF. The CDR3 DNA sequence: TGTGCCAGCGGATACAGGGAGAACACCGGGGAGCTGTTTTTT.

The chain uses TRBV27 and TRBJ2-5; weak D call: TRBD2 (6 bases). V was clipped by 2 bases and J by 5 bases, with 21 bases between them. Germline CDR1 reads MNHEY; CDR2 reads SMNVEV (reference sequence). The CDR3 covers 17 residues. CDR3 in DNA: TGTGCCAGCAGTTTAAACCGGGAGCTCGGTCGGGGGGAGACCCAGTACTTC. It specifies CASSLNRELGRGETQYF.

This chain joins TRBV3-1 and TRBJ2-3; tentatively, D is TRBD1 (5 bases). V shed 7 bases and J shed 4 bases, with 9 bases lying between them. The CDR3 extends over 12 amino acids. Germline-derived CDR1 and CDR2 are LGHDT and YNNKEL (reference sequence). The CDR3: CASKAGSDTQYF. The DNA of the CDR3 is TGTGCCAGCAAGGCAGGGTCAGATACGCAGTATTTT.

The chain employs TRBV5-1 and TRBJ2-7; D is possibly TRBD2 (6 bases). CDR3 size: 15 residues. Trimming took 4 bases from V and 2 from J, leaving 16 bases between them. Looked up from germline, CDR1 is SGHRS and CDR2 is YFSETQ. In DNA form, the CDR3 reads TGCGCCAGCAGCGGGGGGACTGGATTAACCTACGAGCAGTACTTC. Amino acids: CASSGGTGLTYEQYF.

This clonotype has only a few counts. The chain carries TRBV20-1 and TRBJ2-5, with D perhaps matching TRBD1 (5 bases). The CDR3 loop spans 13 amino acids. V lost 7 bases and J 5 bases, leaving 17 bases between the germline ends. Germline V gene data show CDR1 as DFQATT and CDR2 as SNEGSKA (reference sequence). The CDR3 nucleotides read TGCAGTGTCGTTGGCGTCAGACAGGAGACCCAGTACTTC. Translated: CSVVGVRQETQYF.

Only a few counts were recorded for this clonotype. The chain has TRBV7-9 and TRBJ2-2, with 10 bases aligning to TRBD1. With 5 bases clipped from V and 5 bases from J, the junction kept 11 bases outside the gene matches. Germline V gene data show CDR1 as SEHNR and CDR2 as FQNEAQ (reference sequence). The CDR3 has 17 residues. The CDR3 spells CASSGRPGTGETGELFF. CDR3 bases: TGTGCCAGCAGCGGCAGACCCGGGACAGGGGAGACCGGGGAGCTGTTTTTT. The variable domain in full, completed from reference TRBV7-9 and TRBJ2-2, reads DTGVSQNPRHKITKRGQNVTFRCDPISEHNRLYWYRQTLGQGPEFLTYFQNEAQLEKSRLLSDRFSAERPKGSFSTLEIQRTEQGDSAMYLCASSGRPGTGETGELFFGEGSRLTVL.

V usage is TRBV14 and J usage is TRBJ2-1; possible D gene TRBD1, 6 bases. Germline CDR1 reads SGHDN; CDR2 reads FVKESK. This CDR3 is built from 15 residues. V was pared by 0 bases and J by 2 bases, with 8 bases between. The CDR3 here is CASSQDQGTYNEQFF. The CDR3 coding sequence is TGTGCCAGCAGCCAAGATCAGGGGACCTACAATGAGCAGTTCTTC.

The chain recombines TRBV7-9 with TRBJ1-2, with D uncertain. The V gene lost 5 bases and the J gene lost 1 base, with 8 bases spanning the gap. This CDR3 is 13 amino acids long. Per the germline V gene, CDR1 is SEHNR and CDR2 is FQNEAQ (reference sequence). Here the CDR3 reads CASSLSYNYGYTF. CDR3 nucleotides: TGTGCCAGCAGCCTCAGCTATAACTATGGCTACACCTTC.

The chain carries TRBV9 and TRBJ2-7; the D call may be TRBD1 or TRBD2 (5 bases each). V lost 3 bases and J 2 bases, leaving 12 bases between the germline ends. The CDR3 covers 14 residues. Germline assignment: CDR1 SGDLS and CDR2 YYNGEE. The CDR3: CASSAGTSTYEQYF. The CDR3 DNA follows: TGTGCCAGCAGCGCCGGGACGAGTACCTACGAGCAGTACTTC. The full variable domain, rest sourced from reference TRBV9 and TRBJ2-7, is DSGVTQTPKHLITATGQRVTLRCSPRSGDLSVYWYQQSLDQGLQFLIQYYNGEERAKGNILERFSAQQFPDLHSELNLSSLELGDSALYFCASSAGTSTYEQYFGPGTRLTVT.

CDR3 sequence: CASSGWDASTDTQYF. In nucleotides, the CDR3 is TGTGCCAGCAGTGGCTGGGACGCGAGCACAGATACGCAGTATTTT. The rearrangement joins TRBV2 to TRBJ2-3; D possibly matches TRBD1 or TRBD2 (5 bases each). V was cut by 4 bases and J by 0 bases, with 11 bases left in between. Germline CDR1 is SNHLY and CDR2 is FYNNEI. The CDR3 contains 15 residues.

The chain couples TRBV6-1 to TRBJ2-5, with TRBD2 matching 7 bases. The CDR3 sequence is 14 residues long. V lost 7 bases to trimming and J lost 5 bases; unmatched junction nucleotides: 10. Per the germline V gene, CDR1 is MNHNS and CDR2 is SASEGT. The CDR3 loop is CASIDARGGETQYF. The CDR3 region has the DNA TGTGCCAGCATTGATGCTCGGGGAGGGGAGACCCAGTACTTC.

This sequence joins TRBV7-2 and TRBJ2-2, with 8 positions matching TRBD1. This CDR3 region has 15 residues. The germline CDR1 and CDR2 sequences are SGHTA and FQGNSA. The V and J ends lost 3 bases and 4 bases, in that order; junction bases with no gene match: 4. CDR3: CASSLDRVTTGELFF. The CDR3 nucleotides read TGTGCCAGCAGCTTGGACAGGGTTACCACCGGGGAGCTGTTTTTT.

The count of this clonotype is one. The genes are TRBV6-1 and TRBJ2-3, with D perhaps TRBD2 (7 bases). This CDR3 spans 14 amino acids. The V end was cut by 7 bases, the J end by 6 bases, with 17 bases between. Germline lookup yields CDR1 MNHNS and CDR2 SASEGT. The CDR3 bases are TGTGCCAGCAAATCTGTGGCGGGGGCGGATACGCAGTATTTT. This codes for CASKSVAGADTQYF.

This clonotype was observed a handful of times. CDR3 sequence reads: CASSHRNSYEQFF. DNA of the CDR3: TGTGCCAGCAGCCACCGTAACAGTTATGAGCAGTTCTTC. This chain joins TRBV12-3 or TRBV12-4 and TRBJ2-1; no clear D gene. The V end was cut by 6 bases, the J end by 8 bases, with 14 bases between. This CDR3 is 13 amino acids long.

The rearrangement links TRBV5-1 to TRBJ2-3; maybe TRBD2 (6 bases). There are 15 residues in the CDR3. Germline V lookup: CDR1 SGHRS, CDR2 YFSETQ. Trimming shortened V by 4 bases and J by 7 bases, and 19 bases separated the two germline ends. This chain's CDR3 is CASSPRTSGGNTQYF. In DNA form, the CDR3 reads TGCGCCAGCAGCCCCCGGACGTCAGGAGGGAATACGCAGTATTTT.

This clonotype has just a few counts. V usage is TRBV9 and J usage is TRBJ1-2; D possibly corresponds to TRBD1 (6 bases). Trimming pared 0 bases from V and 4 bases from J, leaving 13 bases between. The CDR3 runs to 15 residues. Germline lookup yields CDR1 SGDLS and CDR2 YYNGEE. This CDR3 is CASSVAPGAGYGYTF. The CDR3 DNA follows: TGTGCCAGCAGCGTAGCTCCGGGGGCTGGCTATGGCTACACCTTC. The variable domain in full, completed from reference TRBV9 and TRBJ1-2, reads DSGVTQTPKHLITATGQRVTLRCSPRSGDLSVYWYQQSLDQGLQFLIQYYNGEERAKGNILERFSAQQFPDLHSELNLSSLELGDSALYFCASSVAPGAGYGYTFGSGTRLTVV.

This clonotype showed up just a few times. The CDR3 is CASSSSTAQETQYF. The CDR3 coding sequence is TGTGCCAGCAGTTCATCGACCGCACAAGAGACCCAGTACTTC. The chain carries TRBV12-3 or TRBV12-4 and TRBJ2-5; D remains ambiguous. Trimming pared 4 bases from V and 2 bases from J, leaving 11 bases between. CDR3 size: 14 residues.

This clonotype was counted between two and nine times. The rearrangement uses TRBV27 and TRBJ2-1; the match to TRBD2 covers 11 bases. The germline V gene encodes CDR1 MNHEY and CDR2 SMNVEV (reference sequence). The CDR3 runs to 19 residues. The trim removed 4 bases at V and 8 bases at J, leaving 19 bases unmatched. This CDR3 reads CASSSYGTSGTSLRDEQFF. CDR3 nucleotides: TGTGCCAGCAGTTCGTACGGGACTAGCGGTACCAGCCTGAGGGATGAGCAGTTCTTC.